Shown below are 10 T cell receptor beta chains from a single sample sequenced in a study of CD8+CD57+ T cells in acquired aplastic anemia (dated by TCRdb to between 2017 and 2018). Sequencing was performed on an Illumina HiSeq 2000. Genomic DNA served as template for TCR beta VDJ combination and CDR3 sequence profiling. TCRdb reran the public reads through fastp at Q25 and MiXCR, keeping productive beta chains. CDR3 protein duplicates are merged, each entry listing the most common genes and DNA. The sample table records some 180,000 distinct CDR3 sequences; approximately 48% of these occur just once. The ten largest make up roughly 13% of the sample. Expansion of CD8+CD57+ cells had been shown by flow cytometry in the patients chosen for sequencing. Material for sequencing was sorted CD4+, CD8+, or CD8+CD57+ T cells (not recorded which) from PBMCs. These TCRs come from a human donor with aplastic anemia.

This clonotype has a count of ten or more. The V call is TRBV5-1, the J call TRBJ1-4; D perhaps matches TRBD1 (5 bases). Trimming took off 0 bases at V and 7 bases at J, with 13 bases between the two ends. From germline, CDR1 is SGHRS and CDR2 YFSETQ. The CDR3 is 15 residues long. As DNA, the CDR3 is TGCGCCAGCAGCTTGGTTCCAGGGCGGGTTGAAAAACTGTTTTTT. The encoded protein is CASSLVPGRVEKLFF.

This clonotype was seen a handful of times. At one end the junction does not follow the germline gene, possibly because of a read error. The rearrangement links TRBV7-9 to TRBJ1-6; D is uncertain. The germline gives CDR1 SEHNR, CDR2 FQNEAQ (reference sequence). This CDR3 contains 8 residues. The CDR3: CASSLDAF. The CDR3 region has the DNA TGTGCCAGCAGCTTAGATGCGTTT. The entire variable domain, with the rest obtained from reference TRBV7-9 and TRBJ1-6, is as follows: DTGVSQNPRHKITKRGQNVTFRCDPISEHNRLYWYRQTLGQGPEFLTYFQNEAQLEKSRLLSDRFSAERPKGSFSTLEIQRTEQGDSAMYLCASSLDAFGNGTRLTVT.

This chain uses TRBV19 with TRBJ1-6; D uncertain. Germline V CDR1 and CDR2: LNHDA, SQIVND (reference sequence). The CDR3 covers 12 residues. The ends were cut back, 5 bases at V and 8 bases at J, with 7 bases in the middle. The chain's CDR3 is CASSGRDSPLHF. The CDR3 nucleotides read TGTGCCAGTAGTGGGCGGGATTCACCCCTCCACTTT.

This clonotype was detected a few times. Just one base apart from a much larger clone, this may be a read error. The chain employs TRBV7-8 and TRBJ2-1, with D perhaps TRBD1 (5 bases). The ends were cut back, 2 bases at V and 9 bases at J, with 14 bases in the middle. Germline CDR1 reads SGHVS; CDR2 reads FQNEAQ. This CDR3 region has 14 residues. DNA for the CDR3: TGTGCCAGCAGCTTAATCCCCCCCCAGGGTGAGCAGTTCTTC. Translation: CASSLIPPQGEQFF. Full variable domain (outside the CDR3, taken from reference TRBV7-8 and TRBJ2-1): GAGVSQSPRYKVAKRGQDVALRCDPISGHVSLFWYQQALGQGPEFLTYFQNEAQLDKSGLPSDRFFAERPEGSVSTLKIQRTQQEDSAVYLCASSLIPPQGEQFFGPGTRLTVL.

This chain uses TRBV24-1 with TRBJ2-7; TRBD1 matches 10 bases. The junction had 5 bases not matched to a gene; V was cut back by 5 bases and J by 5 bases. Germline V CDR1 and CDR2: KGHDR, SFDVKD. The length of the CDR3 is 14 residues. The CDR3 loop is CATSAGQGVHEQYF. The CDR3 DNA sequence: TGTGCCACCAGTGCAGGACAGGGGGTACACGAGCAGTACTTC.

CDR3 sequence reads: CASSLEAASNTEAFF. The CDR3 DNA reads TGTGCCAGCAGCTTAGAGGCGGCCTCGAACACTGAAGCTTTCTTT. The chain combines TRBV7-3 with TRBJ1-1; unclear D gene. The CDR3 is 15 residues long. Trimming shortened V by 2 bases and J by 1 base, and 11 bases separated the two germline ends. Looked up from germline, CDR1 is SGHTA and CDR2 is FQGTGA.

This clonotype occurred many times. The chain joins TRBV6-1 to TRBJ2-3; D possibly corresponds to TRBD1 (6 bases). The CDR3 is 15 amino acids. V lost 4 bases to trimming and J lost 9 bases, with 20 bases between them. Looked up from germline, CDR1 is MNHNS and CDR2 is SASEGT. The CDR3 nucleotides read TGTGCCAGCAGTGGGCAACAGGGCTCCCGGGTGACGCAGTATTTT. It specifies CASSGQQGSRVTQYF.

This rearrangement joins TRBV11-1 to TRBJ2-2, with D tentatively TRBD2 (6 bases). Trimming shortened V by 1 base and J by 2 bases, and 14 bases separated the two germline ends. The germline V gene has CDR1 SGHAT and CDR2 FQDESV (reference sequence). The CDR3 covers 17 residues. CDR3 region: CASSLGSGGINTGELFF. CDR3 nucleotide sequence: TGTGCCAGCAGCTTAGGGTCTGGCGGGATCAACACCGGGGAGCTGTTTTTT.

This chain uses TRBV7-2 with TRBJ2-6; 7 nucleotides line up with TRBD1. V was clipped by 4 bases and J by 3 bases; unmatched bases: 0. Germline CDR1 SGHTA, CDR2 FQGNSA. This CDR3 is built from 14 residues. The CDR3 nucleotides are TGTGCCAGCAGCTCAGGGGGTGGGGCCAACGTCCTGACTTTC. Protein product: CASSSGGGANVLTF. The full variable domain, completed using reference TRBV7-2 and TRBJ2-6, is GAGVSQSPSNKVTEKGKDVELRCDPISGHTALYWYRQSLGQGLEFLIYFQGNSAPDKSGLPSDRFSAERTGGSVSTLTIQRTQQEDSAVYLCASSSGGGANVLTFGAGSRLTVL.

This clonotype was counted ten times or more. The chain is built from TRBV6-5 and TRBJ2-4; a possible D gene is TRBD2 (5 bases). CDR1 and CDR2 from the germline V gene are MNHEY and SVGAGI. Trimming took off 0 bases at V and 3 bases at J, with 9 bases between the two ends. The CDR3 runs 15 residues. DNA of the CDR3: TGTGCCAGCAGTTACTCGTCGGGGAACAAAAACATTCAGTACTTC. This codes for CASSYSSGNKNIQYF.